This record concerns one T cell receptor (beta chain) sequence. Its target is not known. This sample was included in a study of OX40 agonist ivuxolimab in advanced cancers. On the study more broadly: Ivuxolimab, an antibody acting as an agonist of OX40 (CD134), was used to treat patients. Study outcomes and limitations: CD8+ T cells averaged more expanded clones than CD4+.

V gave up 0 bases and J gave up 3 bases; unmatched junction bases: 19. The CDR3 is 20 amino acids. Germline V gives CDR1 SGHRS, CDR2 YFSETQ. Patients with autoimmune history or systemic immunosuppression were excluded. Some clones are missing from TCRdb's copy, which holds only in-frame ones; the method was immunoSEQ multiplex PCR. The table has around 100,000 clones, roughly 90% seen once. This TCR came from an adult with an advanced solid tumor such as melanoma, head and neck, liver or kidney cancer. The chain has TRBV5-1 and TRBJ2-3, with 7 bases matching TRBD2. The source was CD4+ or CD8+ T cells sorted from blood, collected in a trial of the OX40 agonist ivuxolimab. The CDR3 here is CASSLAGLAAPQRGTDTQYF. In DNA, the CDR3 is TGCGCCAGCAGCTTGGCCGGGCTAGCGGCCCCTCAAAGGGGTACAGATACGCAGTATTTT. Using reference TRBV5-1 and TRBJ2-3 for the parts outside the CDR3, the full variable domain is KAGVTQTPRYLIKTRGQQVTLSCSPISGHRSVSWYQQTPGQGLQFLFEYFSETQRNKGNFPGRFSGRQFSNSRSEMNVSTLELGDSALYLCASSLAGLAAPQRGTDTQYFGPGTRLTVL.